This entry lists 20 T cell receptor beta chains sequenced from one sample in a study of T cell responses to AZD1222 COVID-19 vaccine. The protocol was immunoSEQ multiplex PCR, while the TCRdb copy is restricted to in-frame clones and leaves out a portion. The table lists some 120,000 clones, approximately 90% of them singletons, with approximately 7.6% in the top ten. Specimen: peripheral blood, collected on day 0 of AZD1222 vaccination. The receptors stem from an adult in good health.

The genes are TRBV27 and TRBJ2-1; the D is unclear. The CDR3 is made up of 16 amino acids. Deletions cut 2 bases from V and 2 bases from J, with 13 bases between. Germline CDR1 is MNHEY and CDR2 is SMNVEV (reference sequence). CDR3 in amino acids: CASSLNGLVTYNEQFF. The DNA of the CDR3 is TGTGCCAGCAGTTTAAATGGTCTAGTAACCTACAATGAGCAGTTCTTC.

This chain links TRBV27 with TRBJ2-3; D is possibly TRBD2 (6 bases). CDR3 length equals 16 residues. Trimming cost V 8 bases and J 0 bases, with 18 bases left between them. The germline V gene encodes CDR1 MNHEY and CDR2 SMNVEV (reference sequence). CDR3 sequence (DNA): TGTGCCAGCCAGCAAGGTCTAGCGCTGAGCACAGATACGCAGTATTTT. It encodes CASQQGLALSTDTQYF.

The chain employs TRBV9 and TRBJ1-1, with 9 bases matching TRBD1. V trimming: 3 bases; J trimming: 4 bases; junction bases outside the gene matches: 7. Germline V lookup: CDR1 SGDLS, CDR2 YYNGEE. The CDR3 totals 15 residues. CDR3 nucleotide sequence: TGTGCCAGCAGCGCACCGACAGGGGGTATCACTGAAGCTTTCTTT. It specifies CASSAPTGGITEAFF.

The V and J genes are TRBV4-3 and TRBJ2-1, with a weak D call TRBD2 (7 bases). Germline CDR1 is LGHNA and CDR2 is YSLEER. V was cut by 0 bases and J by 7 bases, with 13 bases left in between. This CDR3 is built from 15 residues. DNA for the CDR3: TGCGCCAGCAGCCAAGAAGCTCGGGGGGCGAATGAGCAGTTCTTC. Encoded protein: CASSQEARGANEQFF.

The chain has TRBV5-1 and TRBJ2-7; the D gene is possibly TRBD1 (6 bases). V was clipped by 3 bases and J by 2 bases, with 15 bases between them. CDR1 is SGHRS and CDR2 is YFSETQ in the germline V gene. This CDR3 has 15 amino acids. In DNA, the CDR3 is TGCGCCAGCAGCTGGACCCAGGGGCACCCCTACGAGCAGTACTTC. Translated, it gives CASSWTQGHPYEQYF.

The rearrangement uses TRBV5-1 and TRBJ1-1; D perhaps matches TRBD1 (6 bases). The germline CDR1 and CDR2 sequences are SGHRS and YFSETQ. This CDR3 contains 16 residues. V was pared by 4 bases and J by 2 bases, with 18 bases between. CDR3 sequence reads: CASSRRSGQINTEAFF. DNA for the CDR3: TGCGCCAGCAGCCGTAGATCCGGACAGATTAACACTGAAGCTTTCTTT. Using reference TRBV5-1 and TRBJ1-1 for the parts outside the CDR3, the full variable domain is KAGVTQTPRYLIKTRGQQVTLSCSPISGHRSVSWYQQTPGQGLQFLFEYFSETQRNKGNFPGRFSGRQFSNSRSEMNVSTLELGDSALYLCASSRRSGQINTEAFFGQGTRLTVV.

The chain joins TRBV11-3 to TRBJ1-1, with no clear D. The V end was cut by 3 bases, the J end by 1 base, with 6 bases between. The CDR3 has 13 amino acids. The germline CDR1 and CDR2 sequences are SGHNT and YENEEA. The CDR3 spells CASSFLPNTEAFF. The CDR3 DNA is TGTGCCAGCAGCTTTTTACCGAACACTGAAGCTTTCTTT.

The chain is built from TRBV28 and TRBJ2-7; TRBD2 matches 10 bases. V shed 8 bases, J shed 5 bases, and the junction held 9 bases outside the gene matches. This CDR3 is 14 amino acids long. Germline V CDR1 and CDR2: MDHEN, SYDVKM. The CDR3 DNA is TGTGCCAGCGCCGTGGGGCTAGCGGGAGACGAGCAGTACTTC. Amino acid sequence: CASAVGLAGDEQYF.

The chain combines TRBV7-2 with TRBJ2-5, with D unresolved. CDR3 length: 12 residues. Germline V lookup: CDR1 SGHTA, CDR2 FQGNSA. V gave up 3 bases and J gave up 1 base, with 3 bases separating them. The CDR3, as DNA: TGTGCCAGCAGCTTTTTCCAAGAGACCCAGTACTTC. Protein: CASSFFQETQYF.

DNA of the CDR3: TGTGCCAGCTCACCCTCGGCTTTCGTTTCCGGGACAGGGAGTTTTGACAATCAGCCCCAGCATTTT. Residues: CASSPSAFVSGTGSFDNQPQHF. The genes are TRBV18 and TRBJ1-5; 9 nucleotides line up with TRBD1. V dropped 3 bases and J dropped 3; count of bases not matched to a gene: 24. Germline assignment: CDR1 KGHSH and CDR2 LQKENI. This CDR3 has 22 residues.

This clone has a handful of counts. The CDR3 spells CASSSSSGTGGMDTEKLFF. CDR3 in DNA: TGTGCCAGCAGTTCCTCATCCGGGACAGGGGGGATGGATACTGAAAAACTGTTTTTT. The rearrangement uses TRBV28 and TRBJ1-4; TRBD1 agrees at 11 bases. This CDR3 comprises 19 residues. The germline gives CDR1 MDHEN, CDR2 SYDVKM. Trimming removed 4 bases from V and 7 bases from J; junction bases left unmatched: 17.

The chain has TRBV24-1 and TRBJ1-5, with D possibly TRBD1 on 6 matching bases. V lost 5 bases to trimming and J lost 5 bases, with 12 bases between them. The CDR3 is made up of 14 amino acids. Germline-derived CDR1 and CDR2 are KGHDR and SFDVKD. The CDR3 DNA reads TGTGCCACCAGTGCCGAGGACAGTTATCAGCCCCAGCATTTT. Amino acid sequence: CATSAEDSYQPQHF.

This rearrangement joins TRBV3-1 (or the pseudogene TRBV3-2) to TRBJ2-7, with 7 bases that match TRBD1. With 5 bases clipped from V and 2 bases from J, the junction kept 12 bases outside the gene matches. The CDR3 is 16 residues long. CDR1 and CDR2 from the germline V gene are LGHDT and YNNKEL (reference sequence). The CDR3 protein is CASSLGAPGQTYEQYF. The CDR3 DNA reads as TGTGCCAGCAGCTTAGGCGCACCGGGACAGACCTACGAGCAGTACTTC.

The rearrangement links TRBV10-3 to TRBJ2-1; a possible D gene is TRBD1 (6 bases). Germline-derived CDR1 and CDR2 are ENHRY and SYGVKD. V was shortened by 8 bases and J by 0 bases, with 8 bases between the two germline ends. The CDR3 sequence is 13 residues long. CDR3 sequence: CAIGQFSYNEQFF. The DNA of the CDR3 is TGTGCCATCGGACAGTTCTCCTACAATGAGCAGTTCTTC.

The chain carries TRBV11-2 and TRBJ2-7, with D unresolved. From germline, CDR1 is SGHAT and CDR2 FQNNGV. Trimming pared 4 bases from V and 9 bases from J, leaving 19 bases between. The CDR3 covers 14 residues. In nucleotides, the CDR3 is TGTGCCAGCAGCTCCTGGGCCAGGAAGACCGGGCAGTACTTC. Translation: CASSSWARKTGQYF.

This chain uses TRBV24-1 with TRBJ2-3, with D perhaps matching TRBD1 or TRBD2 (7 bases each). Deletions cut 4 bases from V and 3 bases from J, with 22 bases between. Germline V gene lookup returns CDR1 KGHDR and CDR2 SFDVKD. CDR3 length equals 18 residues. The CDR3 sequence is CATSDQGVGGLTTDTQYF. The CDR3 region has the DNA TGTGCCACCAGTGACCAGGGGGTCGGGGGACTAACTACAGATACGCAGTATTTT.

The chain carries TRBV6-5 and TRBJ2-7, with 7 bases fitting TRBD1. With 8 bases clipped from V and 2 bases from J, the junction kept 12 bases outside the gene matches. Germline V gene sequence: CDR1 MNHEY, CDR2 SVGAGI. This CDR3 contains 15 residues. CDR3 DNA: TGTGCCAGCTTTTCGACCGTCGGGACAGCCTACGAGCAGTACTTC. This translates into CASFSTVGTAYEQYF.

This rearrangement joins TRBV24-1 to TRBJ2-2; weak D call: TRBD1 (6 bases). CDR1 KGHDR and CDR2 SFDVKD come from the germline V gene. The CDR3 is 14 residues long. V gave up 7 bases and J gave up 3 bases, with 11 bases separating them. This CDR3 is CATRGGEDTGELFF. In DNA form, the CDR3 reads TGTGCCACCAGAGGGGGTGAGGACACCGGGGAGCTGTTTTTT.

CDR3 sequence: CATLWVGQRKSPLHF. The CDR3 DNA is TGTGCCACCCTTTGGGTGGGACAGCGAAAATCACCCCTCCACTTT. This sequence joins TRBV28 and TRBJ1-6, with TRBD1 matching 7 bases. V shed 10 bases, J shed 10 bases, and the junction held 16 bases outside the gene matches. The CDR3 length is 15 residues. Germline V gene lookup returns CDR1 MDHEN and CDR2 SYDVKM.

CDR3 region: CASSPFSGTSGSNEQFF. The CDR3 bases are TGCGCCAGCAGCCCGTTTTCCGGGACTAGCGGGTCCAATGAGCAGTTCTTC. This sequence joins TRBV5-1 and TRBJ2-1; 12 nucleotides align to TRBD2. Losses at the gene ends were 4 bases for V and 6 bases for J; bases not matched to a gene: 11. This CDR3 has 17 amino acids. Germline V lookup: CDR1 SGHRS, CDR2 YFSETQ.